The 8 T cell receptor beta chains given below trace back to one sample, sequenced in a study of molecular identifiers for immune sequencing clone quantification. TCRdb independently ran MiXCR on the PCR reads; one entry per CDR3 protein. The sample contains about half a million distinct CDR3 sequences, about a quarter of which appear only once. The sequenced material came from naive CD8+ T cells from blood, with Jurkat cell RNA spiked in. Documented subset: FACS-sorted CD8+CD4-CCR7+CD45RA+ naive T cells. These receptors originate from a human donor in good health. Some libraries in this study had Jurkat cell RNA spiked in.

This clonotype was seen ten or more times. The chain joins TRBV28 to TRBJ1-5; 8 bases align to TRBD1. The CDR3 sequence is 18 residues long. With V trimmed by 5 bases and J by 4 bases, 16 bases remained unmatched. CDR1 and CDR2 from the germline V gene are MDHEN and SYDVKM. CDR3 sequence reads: CASSPFKPGGVGNQPQHF. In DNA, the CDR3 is TGTGCCAGCAGTCCATTCAAACCAGGGGGCGTGGGGAATCAGCCCCAGCATTTT.

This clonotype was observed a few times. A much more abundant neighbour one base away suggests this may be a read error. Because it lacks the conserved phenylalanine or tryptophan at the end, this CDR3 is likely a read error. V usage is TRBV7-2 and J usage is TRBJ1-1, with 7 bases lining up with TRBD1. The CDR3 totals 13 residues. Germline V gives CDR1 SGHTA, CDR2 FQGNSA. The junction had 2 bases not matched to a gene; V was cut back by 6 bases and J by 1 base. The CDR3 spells CASRRTGNTEAFS. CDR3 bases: TGTGCCAGCAGGAGGACAGGGAACACTGAAGCTTTCTCT.

The CDR3 reads CASSSPDSTFRQYF. CDR3 DNA: TGTGCCAGCAGCTCCCCGGACAGCACGTTCCGGCAGTACTTC. V is TRBV13 and J is TRBJ2-7, with D perhaps matching TRBD1 (6 bases). V gave up 4 bases and J gave up 9 bases, with 19 bases separating them. CDR1 and CDR2 (germline): PRHDT, FYEKMQ (reference sequence). The CDR3 length is 14 residues.

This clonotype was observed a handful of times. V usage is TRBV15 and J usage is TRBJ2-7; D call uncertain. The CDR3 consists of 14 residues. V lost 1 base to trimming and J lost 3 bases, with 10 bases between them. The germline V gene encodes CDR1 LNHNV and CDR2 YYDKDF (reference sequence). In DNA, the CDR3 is TGTGCCACCAGCAGAGCCGGGCCCAACTACGAGCAGTACTTC. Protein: CATSRAGPNYEQYF. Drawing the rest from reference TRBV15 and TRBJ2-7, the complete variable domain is DAMVIQNPRYQVTQFGKPVTLSCSQTLNHNVMYWYQQKSSQAPKLLFHYYDKDFNNEADTPDNFQSRRPNTSFCFLDIRSPGLGDTAMYLCATSRAGPNYEQYFGPGTRLTVT.

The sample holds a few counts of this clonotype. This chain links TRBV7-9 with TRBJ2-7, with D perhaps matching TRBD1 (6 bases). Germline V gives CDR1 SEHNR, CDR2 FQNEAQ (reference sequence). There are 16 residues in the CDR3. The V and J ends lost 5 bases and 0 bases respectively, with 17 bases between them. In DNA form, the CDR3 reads TGTGCCAGCAGCCCCGAGACAGGTTCGTACTCCTACGAGCAGTACTTC. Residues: CASSPETGSYSYEQYF.

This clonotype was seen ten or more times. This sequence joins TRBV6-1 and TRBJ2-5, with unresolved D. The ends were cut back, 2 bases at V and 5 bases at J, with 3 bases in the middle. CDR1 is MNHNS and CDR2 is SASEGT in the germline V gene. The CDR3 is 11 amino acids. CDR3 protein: CASSERETQYF. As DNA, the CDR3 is TGTGCCAGCAGTGAACGGGAGACCCAGTACTTC.

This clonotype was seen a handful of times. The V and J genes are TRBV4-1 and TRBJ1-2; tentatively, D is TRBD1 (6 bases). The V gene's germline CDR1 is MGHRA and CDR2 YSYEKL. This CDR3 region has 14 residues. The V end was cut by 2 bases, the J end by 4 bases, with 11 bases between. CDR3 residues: CASSQRSGAYGYTF. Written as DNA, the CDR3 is TGCGCCAGCAGCCAACGCTCGGGGGCCTATGGCTACACCTTC.

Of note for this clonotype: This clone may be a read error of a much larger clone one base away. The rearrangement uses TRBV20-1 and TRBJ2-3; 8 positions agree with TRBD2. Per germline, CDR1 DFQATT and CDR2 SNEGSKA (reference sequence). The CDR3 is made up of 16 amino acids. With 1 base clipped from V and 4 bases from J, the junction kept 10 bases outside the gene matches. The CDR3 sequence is CSARGYRGTSADTQYF. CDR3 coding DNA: TGCAGTGCTAGAGGTTACCGGGGGACTAGTGCAGATACGCAGTATTTT.